This is a list of T cell receptor beta chains from one sample in a study of blood T cell repertoires in COVID-19. Sequencing used immunoSEQ multiplex PCR; TCRdb keeps in-frame clones, though not all of them. The sample has about 100,000 clones; 85% to 95% are singletons. The source material was peripheral blood. The source is a man in his fifties with active COVID-19. CDR3s include the opening cysteine and the closing phenylalanine or tryptophan. D genes are given only for firm matches. A clone size is listed for some rows: how often the clone was seen (once, few, many), or a class if it is expanded.

v_call	j_call	clone_size	d_call	cdr3_nt	cdr3_aa
TRBV3-1/TRBV3-2	TRBJ2-6	-	-	TGTGCCAGCAGCCAAGCGGGGGCCAACGTCCTGACTTTC	CASSQAGANVLTF
TRBV7-6	TRBJ1-5	few	-	TGTGCCAGCAGCTTAGTCCAAGGGAGCTATCAGCCCCAGCATTTT	CASSLVQGSYQPQHF
TRBV28	TRBJ2-7	-	-	TGTGCCAGCAGCTTCGACAGGTTCTCCTACGAGCAGTACTTC	CASSFDRFSYEQYF
TRBV5-6	TRBJ2-2	-	-	TGTGCCAGCACCATCCCAGGGGATCGGGCCGGGGAGCTGTTTTTT	CASTIPGDRAGELFF
TRBV4-1	TRBJ2-7	-	-	TGCGCCAGCAGCCCCCTTTCGGAGGACGAGCAGTACTTC	CASSPLSEDEQYF
TRBV2	TRBJ1-2	once	-	TGTGCCAGCAGTGCGGGGGTAATAGGTGGCTACACCTTC	CASSAGVIGGYTF
TRBV2	TRBJ1-1	-	-	TGTGCCAGCAGATGGGAGGGGTTGGTTAACACTGAAGCTTTCTTT	CASRWEGLVNTEAFF
TRBV5-1	TRBJ1-2	once	-	TGCGCCAGCAGCGAATCCAGGGGCGGCTACACCTTC	CASSESRGGYTF
TRBV5-1	TRBJ2-1	-	TRBD1	TGCGCCAGCAGCTTGGATGGGACAGGGGATGAGCAGTTCTTC	CASSLDGTGDEQFF
TRBV6-6	TRBJ2-2	-	TRBD2	TGTGCCAGCTACCTAGCGGCGAACACCGGGGAGCTGTTTTTT	CASYLAANTGELFF
TRBV3-1/TRBV3-2	TRBJ2-5	-	TRBD1	TGTACCAGCAGACCACCCGGGACAGGGAACCAAGAGACCCAGTACTTC	CTSRPPGTGNQETQYF
TRBV6-2/TRBV6-3	TRBJ1-1	-	-	TGTGCCAGCAGTTCCCCTCGGGGAGGGCGAGGAGCTTTCTTT	CASSSPRGGRGAFF
TRBV25-1	TRBJ1-2	-	TRBD1	TGTGCCAGCAGCGCCACAGGGGTCTATGGCTACACCTTC	CASSATGVYGYTF
TRBV2	TRBJ1-5	-	TRBD1	TGTGCCAGCAGTGGGGACAGGGATCAGCCCCAGCATTTT	CASSGDRDQPQHF
TRBV28	TRBJ1-2	-	TRBD1	TGTGCCAGCAGTTTCCTCGTAGCGACAGGGAGAGACTATGGCTACACCTTC	CASSFLVATGRDYGYTF
TRBV7-8	TRBJ2-7	-	TRBD2	TGTGCCAGCAGCTTAGATAGCGGGAGCTCCTACGAGCAGTACTTC	CASSLDSGSSYEQYF
TRBV5-8	TRBJ2-7	-	-	TGTGCCAGCAGCCCGACAGTTGTCTCCTACGAGCAGTACTTC	CASSPTVVSYEQYF
TRBV7-3	TRBJ2-2	-	-	TGTGCCAGCAGCCCCCGGGGAGCGAACACCGGGGAGCTGTTTTTT	CASSPRGANTGELFF
TRBV6-1	TRBJ2-7	-	TRBD2	TGTGCCAGCAGTGAACTAGCGGGAGGCTCCTACGAGCAGTACTTC	CASSELAGGSYEQYF
TRBV19	TRBJ1-1	once	TRBD1	TGTGCCAGCAGGGGCCAGGGGGACACTGAAGCTTTCTTT	CASRGQGDTEAFF
TRBV7-9	TRBJ1-4	once	-	TGTGCCAGCAGCTTAACGCCCGAGCTTGAAAAACTGTTTTTT	CASSLTPELEKLFF
TRBV5-1	TRBJ2-3	-	TRBD2	TGCGCCAGCAGATCTAGCGGGGGGGTGGATACGCAGTATTTT	CASRSSGGVDTQYF
TRBV10-3	TRBJ2-1	once	TRBD2	TGTGCCATCAGTGATACGGGAGGCTCCTACAATGAGCAGTTCTTC	CAISDTGGSYNEQFF
TRBV27	TRBJ2-1	-	TRBD2	TGTGCCAGCGGCTTAGCGGGAGGGTCCTACAATGAGCAGTTCTTC	CASGLAGGSYNEQFF
TRBV19	TRBJ1-4	-	TRBD1	TGTGCCAGTAGGAGACCAGGGGGCAGTGGCGGTGAAAAACTGTTTTTT	CASRRPGGSGGEKLFF
TRBV27	TRBJ2-1	few	TRBD1	TGTGCCAGCAGTGACCCGGGACAGGGGTCTAATGAGCAGTTCTTC	CASSDPGQGSNEQFF
TRBV7-9	TRBJ1-1	-	-	TGTGCCAGCAGCTTAGGTCCTCCGGGGGAATCTTTCTTT	CASSLGPPGESFF
TRBV2	TRBJ1-4	-	-	TGTGCCAGCAGTGACAGTTTTAATGAAAAACTGTTTTTT	CASSDSFNEKLFF